The entry that follows covers one T cell receptor (beta chain) sequence. Ages ranged from about 18 to 89 years, with residence in about 24 US areas. Measured with immunoSEQ multiplex PCR; TCRdb has only the in-frame clones, and not every one. The table shows hundreds of thousands of clones, with around 80% occurring only once. This CDR3 contains 13 residues. Trimming removed 7 bases from V and 6 bases from J, with 12 bases in between. From germline, CDR1 is SNHLY and CDR2 FYNNEI. The entry originates in a study of blood T cell repertoires in COVID-19. The wider study: The samples span acute and convalescent COVID-19 from the United States, Italy and Spain. The analysed material was cDNA or gDNA that came from T cells, B-cell-depleted T cells, or PBMCs.

The sequencing input was PBMCs or T cells enriched from blood (not recorded which). The gene calls are TRBV2 and TRBJ1-4; D is uncertain. The sequence was collected from a man aged 35 to 55 who had been exposed to COVID-19. The CDR3 here is CASIRGEDEKLFF. DNA of the CDR3: TGTGCCAGCATCAGAGGCGAAGATGAAAAACTGTTTTTT.